This is a list of T cell receptor beta chains from one sample in a study of cytomegalovirus exposure and HLA in healthy donors. Using immunoSEQ multiplex PCR, the repertoire was profiled, and TCRdb retains in-frame clones only, with some absent. The data show more than 85,000 clones, approximately 80% seen once. The specimen sequenced was PBMCs. These receptors came from a male donor in good health and CMV-seronegative. CDR3s include the opening cysteine and the closing phenylalanine or tryptophan. Fields, in order: J gene, D gene, V gene, clone size, CDR3 DNA, CDR3 protein. A D gene is named only where the DNA matches it firmly. For some rows the clone size is stated as once, few or many, or as a class when expanded; others skip it.

TRBJ1-1 | . | TRBV23-1 | . | TGCGCCAGCAGTCAATATCGGAGGGTGTTGGAAGCTTTCTTT | CASSQYRRVLEAFF
TRBJ2-5 | TRBD2 | TRBV7-7 | . | TGTGCCAGCAGCTTGTCAGCGGGAGGAGGAAGGGAGACCCAGTACTTC | CASSLSAGGGRETQYF
TRBJ1-5 | . | TRBV15 | . | TGTGCCACCAGCAGAGAATCGGCAGGCCTAAGCAATCAGCCCCAGCATTTT | CATSRESAGLSNQPQHF
TRBJ2-1 | TRBD2 | TRBV2 | . | TGTGCCAGCAGGGCCCGACTAGCGGGGTCCTACAATGAGCAGTTCTTC | CASRARLAGSYNEQFF
TRBJ1-1 | . | TRBV30 | few | TGTGCCTGGAGTGTGTCCAGAAAGAACACTGAAGCTTTCTTT | CAWSVSRKNTEAFF
TRBJ1-5 | TRBD1 | TRBV19 | . | TGTGCCAGTACTATGAGGGGGCGAGCTCAGCCCCAGCATTTT | CASTMRGRAQPQHF
TRBJ2-1 | . | TRBV2 | . | TGTGCCAGCAGACTAGCAGGTAACAATGAGCAGTTCTTC | CASRLAGNNEQFF
TRBJ2-5 | . | TRBV7-3 | few | TGTGCCAGCAGCTTAACTCGGTACGAGACCCAGTACTTC | CASSLTRYETQYF
TRBJ1-3 | . | TRBV5-1 | . | TGCGCCAGCAGCTTGGCGGGAACTGGTGGAAACACCATATATTTT | CASSLAGTGGNTIYF
TRBJ1-2 | . | TRBV30 | . | TGTGCCTGGAGTTTAAACTATGGCTACACCTTC | CAWSLNYGYTF